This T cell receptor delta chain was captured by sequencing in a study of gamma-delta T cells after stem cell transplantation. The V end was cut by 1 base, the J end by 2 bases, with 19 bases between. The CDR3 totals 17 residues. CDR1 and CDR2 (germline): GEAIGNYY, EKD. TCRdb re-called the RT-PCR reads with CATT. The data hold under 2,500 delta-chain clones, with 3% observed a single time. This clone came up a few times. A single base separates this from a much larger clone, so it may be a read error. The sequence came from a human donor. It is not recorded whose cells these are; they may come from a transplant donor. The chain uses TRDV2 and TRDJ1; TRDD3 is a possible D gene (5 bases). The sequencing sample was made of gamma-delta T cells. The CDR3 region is CACDTLAPDGGTDKLIF. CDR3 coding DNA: TGTGCCTGTGACACGTTGGCCCCCGACGGGGGGACCGATAAACTCATCTTT.